The entry that follows covers one T cell receptor beta chain sequence. TCRdb independently ran MiXCR on the RT-PCR reads; one entry per CDR3 protein. The table lists approximately 720,000 distinct CDR3 sequences, 12% to 15% of them singletons. Deletions cut 2 bases from V and 3 bases from J, with 19 bases between. This CDR3 region has 17 residues. Germline assignment: CDR1 LGHNA and CDR2 YSLEER. The sample comprised memory CD4+ T cells from blood. The source is a female donor in good health, serving as a healthy control. The chain links TRBV4-3 to TRBJ2-5, with D possibly matching TRBD1 (5 bases). CDR3 bases: TGCGCCAGCAGCCAACGAGACAGCCCCGCGCCTAAAGAGACCCAGTACTTC. Protein: CASSQRDSPAPKETQYF.